These T cell receptor beta chains were read from a single sample in a study of blood T cell repertoires in COVID-19. Sequencing was performed with immunoSEQ multiplex PCR; in TCRdb, only in-frame clones are kept and a portion is missing. The sample lists 180,000 or so clones, 80% to 85% occurring once. What was sequenced was PBMCs or T cells enriched from blood (not recorded which). The receptors here all came from a woman aged 55-69 years who had recovered from COVID-19. Each CDR3 is given with its conserved first and last residue. Fields, in order: V gene, J gene, D gene, clone size, CDR3 DNA, CDR3 protein. The D gene is left open where the match is weak. Clone size, where shown, is once, few, many, or a class for clones that have expanded.

TRBV5-5	TRBJ2-7	TRBD1	NA	TGTGCCAGCAGCCTGGCAACATCGAGACAGGGGACGGGCGAGCAGTACTTC	CASSLATSRQGTGEQYF
TRBV10-3	TRBJ1-1	TRBD1	once	TGTGCCATCAGGGGACAGGGGAACACTGAAGCTTTCTTT	CAIRGQGNTEAFF
TRBV12-5	TRBJ2-2	TRBD2	NA	TGTGCTAGTGGTTTGGTTAGCCGGGGGGGCCTGATGGTTGGCACCGGGGAGCTGTTTTTT	CASGLVSRGGLMVGTGELFF
TRBV3-1/TRBV3-2	TRBJ2-1	NA	NA	TGTGCCAGCAGCCAAGTAACTGACAATGAGCAGTTCTTC	CASSQVTDNEQFF
TRBV2	TRBJ1-1	NA	NA	TGTGCCAGCAGTGGCAGCACAGGTTGGAACACTGAAGCTTTCTTT	CASSGSTGWNTEAFF
TRBV30	TRBJ2-7	TRBD2	few	TGTGCCTGCACCCCGGCGGGGGAGGAGCAGTACTTC	CACTPAGEEQYF
TRBV5-1	TRBJ2-7	NA	NA	TGCGCCAGCAGCTTGTCCTCAACCGGCGGCTACGAGCAGTACTTC	CASSLSSTGGYEQYF
TRBV7-3	TRBJ1-2	TRBD1	NA	TGTGCCAGCAGCCCCCAAGGGGGCGAAGGCTACACCTTC	CASSPQGGEGYTF
TRBV4-2	TRBJ2-2	TRBD2	NA	TGTGCCAGCAGCCAAGACCTAGCGGGATGGGGTACCGGGGAGCTGTTTTTT	CASSQDLAGWGTGELFF
TRBV19	TRBJ1-4	TRBD1	NA	TGTGCCAGTAGTCCCAGATCCGGGACAGGGACGGAAAAACTGTTTTTT	CASSPRSGTGTEKLFF
TRBV7-9	TRBJ1-4	NA	NA	TGTGCCAGCAGTGGGGCGGGGGCGCCTCTTTTT	CASSGAGAPLF
TRBV6-1	TRBJ2-2	TRBD1	NA	TGTGCCAGCAGTGAACCCGGGACAGGGGCCGGGGAGCTGTTTTTT	CASSEPGTGAGELFF
TRBV19	TRBJ2-2	NA	NA	TGTGCCAGTAGTATAGAAGGCAGGGACACCGGGGAGCTGTTTTTT	CASSIEGRDTGELFF
TRBV5-1	TRBJ1-5	NA	once	TGCGCCAGCAGCTTGGACGGGGGCAATCAGCCCCAGCATTTT	CASSLDGGNQPQHF
TRBV30	TRBJ1-4	NA	NA	TGTGCCTGGAAAGGGCAGGGGAGCAAACTGTTTTTT	CAWKGQGSKLFF
TRBV7-2	TRBJ2-7	NA	NA	TGTGCCAGCAGCTTAGGCGGTAGCGGCTACGAGCAGTACTTC	CASSLGGSGYEQYF
TRBV3-1/TRBV3-2	TRBJ2-5	TRBD2	NA	TGTGCCAGCAGAATAGCGGGAGGGCCTAGGGAGACCCAGTACTTC	CASRIAGGPRETQYF
TRBV2	TRBJ1-1	NA	NA	TGTGCCAGCAGTGAGCAGGGAAGCTATGCTGAAGCTTTCTTT	CASSEQGSYAEAFF
TRBV5-1	TRBJ1-1	NA	once	TGCGCCAGCAGCTTGGGACACGGGGGGGCGCGTACTGAAGCTTTCTTT	CASSLGHGGARTEAFF
TRBV6-2/TRBV6-3	TRBJ1-1	TRBD1	NA	TGTGCCAGCAGTTCCGACAGGGGGCGATTGAACACTGAAGCTTTCTTT	CASSSDRGRLNTEAFF
TRBV5-1	TRBJ1-6	NA	NA	TGCGCCAGCAGCCTTATGGGGGGGGACAATTCACCCCTCCACTTT	CASSLMGGDNSPLHF
TRBV5-1	TRBJ1-2	NA	NA	TGCGCCAGCAGCTTGGTCGGCAGGTCCGAATATGGCTACACCTTC	CASSLVGRSEYGYTF
TRBV5-4	TRBJ2-3	TRBD2	NA	TGTGCCAGCAGCTTTCATTTAGGGACTAGCGGGGGGACAGATACGCAGTATTTT	CASSFHLGTSGGTDTQYF
TRBV3-1/TRBV3-2	TRBJ2-1	NA	NA	TGTGCCAGCAGCTATAGTAGCGGAAACTCCTACAATGAGCAGTTCTTC	CASSYSSGNSYNEQFF
TRBV3-1/TRBV3-2	TRBJ1-6	NA	NA	TGTGCCAGCAGCCGAATGAGGGGAGGTAATTCACCCCTCCACTTT	CASSRMRGGNSPLHF
TRBV19	TRBJ1-5	NA	NA	TGTGCCAGTAGGAAGAGCGGACGGTCCCGTACCAATCAGCCCCAGCATTTT	CASRKSGRSRTNQPQHF
TRBV6-2/TRBV6-3	TRBJ1-2	NA	NA	TGTGCCAGCAGTTACGGCACCTATGGCTACACCTTC	CASSYGTYGYTF
TRBV5-1	TRBJ1-2	NA	NA	TGCGCCAGCAGCCCGACCTCGGGGGGACCTTATGGCTACACCTTC	CASSPTSGGPYGYTF
TRBV28	TRBJ2-1	TRBD2	NA	TGTGCCAGCGCGCTCGGGACTAGCGGGACTAATGAGCAGTTCTTC	CASALGTSGTNEQFF
TRBV2	TRBJ1-1	NA	NA	TGTGCCAGCGTTAGAGGGCCTGAAGCTTTCTTT	CASVRGPEAFF
TRBV3-1/TRBV3-2	TRBJ2-3	NA	NA	TGTGCCAGCAGCCGACCGCCGGGAGATACGCAGTATTTT	CASSRPPGDTQYF
TRBV10-3	TRBJ2-5	NA	NA	TGTGCCATCAGTGAGGGGAGGCGGGAAAGGTCCCAAGAGACCCAGTACTTC	CAISEGRRERSQETQYF
TRBV30	TRBJ1-4	TRBD1	NA	TGTGCCTGGAGAGGGAAATCCGGGACAGGACTAGAAAAACTGTTTTTT	CAWRGKSGTGLEKLFF
TRBV27	TRBJ1-6	NA	NA	TGTGCCAGCAGTTTACTCGGAGTCGGAGCCAGCTCCTATAATTCACCCCTCCACTTT	CASSLLGVGASSYNSPLHF
TRBV7-9	TRBJ2-7	TRBD1	NA	TGTGCCAGCAGCTCCCTGACAGGGGGCGCTTTACACGAGCAGTACTTC	CASSSLTGGALHEQYF
TRBV15	TRBJ1-2	TRBD1	once	TGTGCCACCAAGTTGGACAGGGGGCATAGGAACTATGGCTACACCTTC	CATKLDRGHRNYGYTF
TRBV7-3	TRBJ2-7	TRBD1	NA	TGTGCCAGCAGTTCCGGGACAGGAAATTACGAGCAGTACTTC	CASSSGTGNYEQYF
TRBV21-1	TRBJ2-4	NA	NA	TGTGCCAGCAGCAAAAATATAGCCAAAAACATTCAGTACTTC	CASSKNIAKNIQYF
TRBV9	TRBJ2-3	NA	NA	TGTGCCAGCAGCGTAGCCCCCCAGGAAGATACGCAGTATTTT	CASSVAPQEDTQYF
TRBV7-6	TRBJ2-2	NA	NA	TGTGCCAGCAGCTTAGTGGCGGAGATCGGGGAGCTGTTTTTT	CASSLVAEIGELFF